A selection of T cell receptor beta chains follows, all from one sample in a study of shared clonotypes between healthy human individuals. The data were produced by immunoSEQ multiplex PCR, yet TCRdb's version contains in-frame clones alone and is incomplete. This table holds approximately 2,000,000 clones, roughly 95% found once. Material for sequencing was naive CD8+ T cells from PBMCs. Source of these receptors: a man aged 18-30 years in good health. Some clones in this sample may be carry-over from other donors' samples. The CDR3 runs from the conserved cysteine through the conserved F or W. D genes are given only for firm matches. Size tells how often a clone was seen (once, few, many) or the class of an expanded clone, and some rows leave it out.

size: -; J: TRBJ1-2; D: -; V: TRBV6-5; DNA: TGTGCCGCGGGTGTGGCGTATGGCTACACCTTC; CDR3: CAAGVAYGYTF
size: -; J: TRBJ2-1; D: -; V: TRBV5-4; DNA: TGTGCCAGCAGCCGGGGAGGTGAGCAGTTCTTC; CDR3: CASSRGGEQFF
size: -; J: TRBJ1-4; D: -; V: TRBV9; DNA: TGTGCCAGCAGCCCCTCGGGGGCGCGGCACGAAAAACTGTTTTTT; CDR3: CASSPSGARHEKLFF
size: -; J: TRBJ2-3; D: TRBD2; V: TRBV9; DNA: TGTGCCAGCAGTCCTAGCGGGAGATCCACAGATACGCAGTATTTT; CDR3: CASSPSGRSTDTQYF
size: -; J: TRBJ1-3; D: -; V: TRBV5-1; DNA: TGCGCCAGCAGCTTGGACCTGGGCACGGGAAACACCATATATTTT; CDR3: CASSLDLGTGNTIYF
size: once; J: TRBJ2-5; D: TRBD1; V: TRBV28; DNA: TGTGCCAGCAGTCCGACAGGGGGAGAGACCCAGTACTTC; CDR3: CASSPTGGETQYF
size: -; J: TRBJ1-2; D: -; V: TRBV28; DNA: TGTGCCAGCAGTTCCAGGGGCGTTTTTTTGGGCTACACCTTC; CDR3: CASSSRGVFLGYTF
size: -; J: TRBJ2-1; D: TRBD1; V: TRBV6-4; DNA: TGTGCCAGCAGTGCGGGACAGGGGATGAATGAGCAGTTCTTC; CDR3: CASSAGQGMNEQFF
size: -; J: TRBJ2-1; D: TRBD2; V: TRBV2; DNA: TGTGCCAGCATTTTATTGGGCCTAGCGGGAGCGGAATACAATGAGCAGTTCTTC; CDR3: CASILLGLAGAEYNEQFF
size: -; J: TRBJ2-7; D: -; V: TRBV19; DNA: TGTGCCAGTAGTAAGGCAGGGGGGTACGAGCAGTACTTC; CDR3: CASSKAGGYEQYF
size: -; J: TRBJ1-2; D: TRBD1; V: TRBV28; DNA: TGTGCCAGCAGTATCCACAGGGGGCCAATCTATGGCTACACCTTC; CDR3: CASSIHRGPIYGYTF
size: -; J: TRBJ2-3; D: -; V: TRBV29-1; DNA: TGCAGCGTTGATTCGGGCATAAGAACAGATACGCAGTATTTT; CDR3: CSVDSGIRTDTQYF
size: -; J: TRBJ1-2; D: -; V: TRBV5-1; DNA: TGCGCCAGCACCTCGGACGGCAGGAACTATGGCTACACCTTC; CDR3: CASTSDGRNYGYTF
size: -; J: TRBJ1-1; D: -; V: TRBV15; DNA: TGTGCCACCAGCCGGGACCCAAAGAACACTGAAGCTTTCTTT; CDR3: CATSRDPKNTEAFF
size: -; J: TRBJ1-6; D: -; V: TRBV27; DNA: TGTGCCAGCAGTTTCCCCATCGGCTCACCCCTCCACTTT; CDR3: CASSFPIGSPLHF
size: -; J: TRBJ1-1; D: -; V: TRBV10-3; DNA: TGTGCCATCAGCTCTGAGGAGGGGGGGCAGGCGTTGAACACTGAAGCTTTCTTT; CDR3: CAISSEEGGQALNTEAFF
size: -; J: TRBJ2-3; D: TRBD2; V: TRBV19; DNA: TGTGCCAGTAGTATAGAGGGGACTAGCGGGCCTTGGGCGCAGTATTTT; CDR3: CASSIEGTSGPWAQYF
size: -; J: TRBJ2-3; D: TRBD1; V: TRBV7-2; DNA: TGTGCCAGCAGCCCAAGGAATTACGGGACAGTTCACACAGATACGCAGTATTTT; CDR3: CASSPRNYGTVHTDTQYF
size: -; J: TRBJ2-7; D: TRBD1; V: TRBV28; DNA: TGTGCCAGCAGTTTCACAGGGGGGAACTACGAGCAGTACTTC; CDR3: CASSFTGGNYEQYF
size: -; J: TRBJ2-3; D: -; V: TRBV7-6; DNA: TGTGCCAGCAGCTTAAAAGATTTCTCCACAGATACGCAGTATTTT; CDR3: CASSLKDFSTDTQYF
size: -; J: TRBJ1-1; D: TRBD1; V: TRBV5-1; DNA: TGCGCCAGCAGCTTCCCATCCGACAGGGGCGGCACTGAAGCTTTCTTT; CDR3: CASSFPSDRGGTEAFF
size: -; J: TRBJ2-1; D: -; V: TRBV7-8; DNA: TGTGCCAGCAGCTACCGACAGTCAGGGGAGCAGTTCTTC; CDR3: CASSYRQSGEQFF
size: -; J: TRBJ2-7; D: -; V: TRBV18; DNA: TGTGCCAGCTCACCAGGCAGGAAAACCTACGAGCAGTACTTC; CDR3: CASSPGRKTYEQYF
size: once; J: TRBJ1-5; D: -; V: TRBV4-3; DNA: TGCGCCAGCAGCCAAGGACTTAGCATGGGCCCCGAGGGCAATCAGCCCCAGCATTTT; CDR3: CASSQGLSMGPEGNQPQHF
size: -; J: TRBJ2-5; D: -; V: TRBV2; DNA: TGTGCCAGCAGTGGGACATTAACACAAGAGACCCAGTACTTC; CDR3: CASSGTLTQETQYF
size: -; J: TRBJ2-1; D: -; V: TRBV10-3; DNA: TGTGCCATCAGTGAGGCAGCGGTAAGCAATGAGCAGTTCTTC; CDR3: CAISEAAVSNEQFF
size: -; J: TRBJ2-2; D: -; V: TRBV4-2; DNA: TGTGCCAGCAGCGTGGGGTTCAACACCGGGGAGCTGTTTTTT; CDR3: CASSVGFNTGELFF
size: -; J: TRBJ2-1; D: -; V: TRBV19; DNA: TGTGCCAGTAGTATAGATCTAGTCGCCTACAATGAGCAGTTCTTC; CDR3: CASSIDLVAYNEQFF
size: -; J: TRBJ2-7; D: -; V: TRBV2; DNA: TGTGCCAGCAGTGAAAGGATAGGACGCCTTTGGGAGCAGTACTTC; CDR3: CASSERIGRLWEQYF
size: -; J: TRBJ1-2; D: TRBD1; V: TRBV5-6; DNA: TGTGCCAGCAGCTTGGATAGCAGGGGGGTGCATGGCTACACCTTC; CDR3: CASSLDSRGVHGYTF
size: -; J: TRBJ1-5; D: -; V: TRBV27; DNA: TGTGCCAGCAGATCACAGGTGCGCAATCAGCCCCAGCATTTT; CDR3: CASRSQVRNQPQHF
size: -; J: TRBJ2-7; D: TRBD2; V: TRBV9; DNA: TGTGCCAGCAGCGTAGATAGCGGGAGGGCTAATGACGAGCAGTACTTC; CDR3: CASSVDSGRANDEQYF
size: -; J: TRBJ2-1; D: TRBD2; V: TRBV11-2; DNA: TGTGCCAGCAGCTTAGTTGCCCTAGCGGGAGGCCCCTACAATGAGCAGTTCTTC; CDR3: CASSLVALAGGPYNEQFF
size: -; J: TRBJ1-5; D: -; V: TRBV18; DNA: TGTGCCAGCCTTCACCGGGCGGGTCCCTTAAGCTGTAACATTGTGGGGACGGGCAATCAGCCCCAGCATTTT; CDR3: CASLHRAGPLSCNIVGTGNQPQHF
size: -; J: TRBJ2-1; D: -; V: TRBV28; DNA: TGTGCCAGCAGTCGCATACCTGGGACACCCTACAATGAGCAGTTCTTC; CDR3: CASSRIPGTPYNEQFF
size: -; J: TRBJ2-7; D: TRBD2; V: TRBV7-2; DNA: TGTGCCAGCAGCTTAGTCGGGGGAATAGCGGGAGTTCAGGAGCAGTACTTC; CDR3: CASSLVGGIAGVQEQYF
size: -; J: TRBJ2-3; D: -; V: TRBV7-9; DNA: TGTGCCAGCAGCTTAGAGGGCGACGATACGCAGTATTTT; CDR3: CASSLEGDDTQYF
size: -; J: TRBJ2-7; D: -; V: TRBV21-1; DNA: TGTGCCAGCAGCAATTACCGACAGGGGGCCTACGAGCAGTACTTC; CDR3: CASSNYRQGAYEQYF
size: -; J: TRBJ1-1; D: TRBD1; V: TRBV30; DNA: TGTGCCTGGAGTGCCCAGGGGGGGACGGGAGCTTTCTTT; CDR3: CAWSAQGGTGAFF
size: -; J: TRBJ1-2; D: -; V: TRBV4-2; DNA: TGTGCCAGCAGCCAGCGGGCAGAAAGTTCAGTCCTATGGGGCTACACCTTC; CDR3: CASSQRAESSVLWGYTF
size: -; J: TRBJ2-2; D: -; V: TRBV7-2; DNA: TGTGCCAGCAGCTTAGAATTCAGGGTGGGGGAGCTGTTTTTT; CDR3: CASSLEFRVGELFF
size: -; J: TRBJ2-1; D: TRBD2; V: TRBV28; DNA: TGTGCCAGCAGTTTGGGGGGAGGGTCCTACAATGAGCAGTTCTTC; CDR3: CASSLGGGSYNEQFF
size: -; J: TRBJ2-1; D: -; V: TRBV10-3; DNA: TGTGCCATCGGTGCGGAACGTCTAGCGATCAATGAGCAGTTCTTC; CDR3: CAIGAERLAINEQFF
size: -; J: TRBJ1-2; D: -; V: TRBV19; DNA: TGTGCCAGTAACGGGGGTAGTAGAGGCTACACCTTC; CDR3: CASNGGSRGYTF
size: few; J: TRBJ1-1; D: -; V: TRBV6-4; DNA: TGTGCCAGCAGTGACTCTGGAAACACTGAAGCTTTCTTT; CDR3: CASSDSGNTEAFF
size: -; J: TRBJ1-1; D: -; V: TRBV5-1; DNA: TGCGCCAGCAGCCTAACGACAGGCGCTGAAGCTTTCTTT; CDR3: CASSLTTGAEAFF
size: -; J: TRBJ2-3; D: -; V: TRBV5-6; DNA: TGTGCCAGCAGCTTGGCCTGGGGGTCGGACACAGATACGCAGTATTTT; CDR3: CASSLAWGSDTDTQYF
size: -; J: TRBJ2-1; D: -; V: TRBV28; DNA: TGTGCCAGCAGTGGGAACAGGGCCGGTGAGCAGTTCTTC; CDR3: CASSGNRAGEQFF
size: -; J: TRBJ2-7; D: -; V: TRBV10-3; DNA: TGTGCCATCAGTGCGGCCTACGAGCAGTACTTC; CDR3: CAISAAYEQYF
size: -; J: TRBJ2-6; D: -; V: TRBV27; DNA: TGTGCCAGCAGTTTTTTACTTTCGGCCAACGTCCTGACTTTC; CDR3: CASSFLLSANVLTF
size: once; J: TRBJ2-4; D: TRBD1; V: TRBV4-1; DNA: TGCGCCAGCAGCTCCGGGACAGGGGGATGGGGCATTCAGTACTTC; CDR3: CASSSGTGGWGIQYF
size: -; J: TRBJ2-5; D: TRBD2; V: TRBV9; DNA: TGTGCCAGCAGCGTAGGCGGGAGGGCCCGGGAGACCCAGTACTTC; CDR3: CASSVGGRARETQYF
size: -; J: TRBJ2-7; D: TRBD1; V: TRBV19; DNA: TGTGCCAGTAGTATAGTTTGGACAGGGCGAGGCGACGAGCAGTACTTC; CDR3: CASSIVWTGRGDEQYF
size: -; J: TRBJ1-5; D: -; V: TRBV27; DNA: TGTGCCAGCAGTTTAGTACAGGGCTATCAGCCCCAGCATTTT; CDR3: CASSLVQGYQPQHF
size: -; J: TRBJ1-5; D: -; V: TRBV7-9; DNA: TGTGCCAGCAGCTTAGGGGAGGAGCCCCAGCATTTT; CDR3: CASSLGEEPQHF
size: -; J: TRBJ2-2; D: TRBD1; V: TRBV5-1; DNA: TGCGCCAGCAGCTTGCCCAAAGAGGGGGCGAGGACCGGGGAGCTGTTTTTT; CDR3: CASSLPKEGARTGELFF
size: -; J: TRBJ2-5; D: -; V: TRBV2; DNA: TGTGCCAGCAGTCTGCCTAGCGCGCAAGAGACCCAGTACTTC; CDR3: CASSLPSAQETQYF